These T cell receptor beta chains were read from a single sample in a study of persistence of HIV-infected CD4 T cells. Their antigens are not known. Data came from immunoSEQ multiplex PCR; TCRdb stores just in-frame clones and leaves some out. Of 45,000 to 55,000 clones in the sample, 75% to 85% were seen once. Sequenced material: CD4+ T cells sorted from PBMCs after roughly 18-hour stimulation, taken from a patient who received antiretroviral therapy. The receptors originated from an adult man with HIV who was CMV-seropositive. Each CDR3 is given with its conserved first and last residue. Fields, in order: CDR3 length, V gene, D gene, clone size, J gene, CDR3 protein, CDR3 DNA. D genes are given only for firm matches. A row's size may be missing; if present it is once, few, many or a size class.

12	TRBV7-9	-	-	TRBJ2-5	CASSPGPLAQYF	TGTGCCAGCAGCCCCGGACCTCTCGCCCAGTACTTC
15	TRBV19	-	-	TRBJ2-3	CASRPGGLRTDTQYF	TGTGCCTCTAGGCCCGGGGGCCTACGCACAGATACGCAGTATTTT
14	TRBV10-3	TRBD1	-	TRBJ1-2	CAINSLQGRDGYTF	TGTGCCATCAATTCGTTACAGGGGAGGGATGGCTACACCTTC
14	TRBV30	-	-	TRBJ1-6	CAWSGDSWNSPLHF	TGTGCCTGGAGTGGAGACAGTTGGAATTCACCCCTCCACTTT
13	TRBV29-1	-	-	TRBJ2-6	CSALGSGANVLTF	TGCAGCGCCCTAGGGTCTGGGGCCAACGTCCTGACTTTC
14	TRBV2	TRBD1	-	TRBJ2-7	CASIRQGAGYEQYF	TGTGCCAGCATACGACAGGGAGCAGGTTACGAGCAGTACTTC
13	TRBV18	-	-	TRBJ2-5	CASSPGSQETQYF	TGTGCCAGCTCACCTGGCAGCCAAGAGACCCAGTACTTC
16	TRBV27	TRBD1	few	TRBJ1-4	CASKEIRGQGNEKLFF	TGTGCCAGCAAAGAGATAAGAGGACAGGGTAATGAAAAACTGTTTTTT
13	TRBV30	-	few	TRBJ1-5	CAWRRQPDQPQHF	TGTGCCTGGAGACGACAGCCCGATCAGCCCCAGCATTTT
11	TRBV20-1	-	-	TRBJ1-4	CSARPGEKLFF	TGCAGTGCTAGACCAGGGGAAAAACTGTTTTTT
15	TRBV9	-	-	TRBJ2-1	CASSVEGGPYNEQFF	TGTGCCAGCAGCGTTGAGGGGGGACCCTACAATGAGCAGTTCTTC
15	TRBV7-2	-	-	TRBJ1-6	CASSLEVYGNSPLHF	TGTGCCAGCAGCTTAGAAGTATACGGGAATTCACCCCTCCACTTT
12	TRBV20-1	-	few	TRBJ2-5	CSASSGRETQYF	TGCAGTGCTAGTTCTGGAAGAGAGACCCAGTACTTC
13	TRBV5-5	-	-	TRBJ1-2	CASSLSAQNGYTF	TGTGCCAGCAGCCTCTCCGCGCAGAATGGCTACACCTTC
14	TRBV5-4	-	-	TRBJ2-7	CASSFRDAAYEQYF	TGTGCCAGCAGCTTCCGGGACGCAGCCTACGAGCAGTACTTC
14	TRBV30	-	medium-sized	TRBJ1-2	CAWSLPGTSYGYTF	TGTGCCTGGAGTCTTCCCGGGACCTCGTATGGCTACACCTTC
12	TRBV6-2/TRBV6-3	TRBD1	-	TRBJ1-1	CASSLRGLGAFF	TGTGCCAGCAGTCTCAGGGGGCTCGGCGCTTTCTTT
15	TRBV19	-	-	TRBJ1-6	CASSMLTKDGSPLHF	TGTGCCAGTAGTATGCTGACAAAGGATGGTTCACCCCTCCACTTT
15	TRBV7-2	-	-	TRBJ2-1	CASSPNRTPYNEQFF	TGTGCCAGCAGCCCGAATAGGACTCCCTACAATGAGCAGTTCTTC
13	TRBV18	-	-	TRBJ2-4	CASSQSAKNIQYF	TGTGCCAGCTCCCAGTCTGCCAAAAACATTCAGTACTTC
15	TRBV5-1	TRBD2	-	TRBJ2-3	CASSVPSGVTDTQYF	TGCGCCAGCAGCGTCCCTAGCGGGGTCACAGATACGCAGTATTTT
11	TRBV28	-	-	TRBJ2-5	CASRVQETQYF	TGTGCCAGCAGGGTTCAAGAGACCCAGTACTTC
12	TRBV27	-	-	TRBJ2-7	CASSRTGYEQYF	TGTGCCAGCAGCCGAACAGGGTACGAGCAGTACTTC
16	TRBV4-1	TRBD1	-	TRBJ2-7	CASSQDPPGGFYEQYF	TGCGCCAGCAGCCAAGATCCCCCAGGGGGCTTCTACGAGCAGTACTTC
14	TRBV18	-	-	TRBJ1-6	CASSPIQGNSPLHF	TGTGCCAGCTCACCAATACAGGGTAATTCACCCCTCCACTTT
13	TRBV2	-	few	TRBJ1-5	CASSGRENQPQHF	TGTGCCAGCAGTGGGAGGGAGAATCAGCCCCAGCATTTT
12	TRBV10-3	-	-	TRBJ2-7	CAISDGTGEQYF	TGTGCCATCAGTGATGGTACGGGCGAGCAGTACTTC
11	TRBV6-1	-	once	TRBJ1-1	CASSDLAEAFF	TGTGCCAGCAGTGATCTAGCTGAAGCTTTCTTT
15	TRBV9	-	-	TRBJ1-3	CASSVGDSSGNTIYF	TGTGCCAGCAGCGTGGGGGACTCCTCTGGAAACACCATATATTTT
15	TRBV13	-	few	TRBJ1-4	CASSLGSRDGEKLFF	TGTGCCAGCAGCTTAGGTTCCAGGGACGGCGAAAAACTGTTTTTT
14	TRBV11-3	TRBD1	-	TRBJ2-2	CASTGTANTGELFF	TGTGCCAGCACCGGGACAGCGAACACCGGGGAGCTGTTTTTT
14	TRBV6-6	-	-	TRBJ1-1	CASSYSVPQKGAFF	TGTGCCAGCAGTTACTCTGTGCCCCAAAAGGGAGCTTTCTTT
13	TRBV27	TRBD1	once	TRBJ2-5	CASSSQGRETQYF	TGTGCCAGCAGTTCACAGGGGAGAGAGACCCAGTACTTC